This T cell receptor (beta chain) was sequenced in a study of cytomegalovirus exposure and HLA in healthy donors. Overall study findings and caveats: Generally TCR sequences proved uncommon, though certain public TCRs appeared in numerous donors. Later work found that TCR association rates differed between HLA loci; DRB1 had the most and HLA-C the fewest. The presence/absence work took it that sequencing depth was about the same across donors.

V lost 5 bases to trimming and J lost 4 bases; unmatched junction nucleotides: 18. CDR1 is SEHNR, CDR2 FQNEAQ, per germline (reference sequence). CDR3 length: 18 residues. The study ran its PCR with 60 Vbeta and 13 Jbeta primers. In the original workflow: The count from a later analysis was 79 million or so unique TCR beta chains, 9.5 million to 11 million of them shared. Some clones are missing from TCRdb's copy, which holds only in-frame ones; the method was immunoSEQ multiplex PCR. V, J and clone size are taken as reported in that table, and D and trimming were inferred from the DNA itself. The sample holds some 150,000 clones, over 75% seen once. Worth noting for this clone: Antigen: not known.

Sequencing used PBMCs. The genes are TRBV7-9 and TRBJ1-2, with 8 bases identical to TRBD1. The sequence was collected from a man aged 50-59 years in good health and CMV-seronegative. The CDR3 DNA reads as TGTGCCAGCAGCCCTTTATCGCCGGACAGGGTTGTAGGCTATGGCTACACCTTC. Translated: CASSPLSPDRVVGYGYTF.